Listed below are T cell receptor beta chains from one sample, sequenced in a study of CD8 T cells in ankylosing spondylitis. TCRdb independently ran MiXCR on the 5' RACE reads; one entry per CDR3 protein. The sample records fewer than 550,000 distinct CDR3 sequences, approximately 5.3% being singletons. Material for sequencing was blood, either unsorted or a sorted T cell fraction (not recorded which). These receptors all come from a male donor with ankylosing spondylitis. Both conserved end residues are part of each CDR3. Fields, in order: D gene, J gene, clone size, V gene, CDR3 protein, CDR3 DNA. D genes are given only for firm matches. The size field is filled for only some rows; it gives once, few, many or a size class.

d_call: TRBD2; j_call: TRBJ2-2; clone_size: -; v_call: TRBV7-9; cdr3_aa: CASRRTSGVNTGELFF; cdr3_nt: TGTGCCAGCAGGCGGACTAGCGGGGTGAACACCGGGGAGCTGTTTTTT
d_call: -; j_call: TRBJ1-4; clone_size: many; v_call: TRBV7-6; cdr3_aa: CASSLQRGEKLFF; cdr3_nt: TGTGCCAGCAGCTTACAGAGGGGGGAAAAACTGTTTTTT
d_call: -; j_call: TRBJ2-1; clone_size: many; v_call: TRBV20-1; cdr3_aa: CSARVGLASYNEQFF; cdr3_nt: TGCAGTGCTAGAGTGGGGCTAGCGAGCTACAATGAGCAGTTCTTC
d_call: TRBD1; j_call: TRBJ1-2; clone_size: many; v_call: TRBV29-1; cdr3_aa: CSVEDRNYGYTF; cdr3_nt: TGCAGCGTTGAGGACAGGAACTATGGCTACACCTTC
d_call: TRBD2; j_call: TRBJ2-3; clone_size: many; v_call: TRBV20-1; cdr3_aa: CSAFIGLVRATQYF; cdr3_nt: TGCAGTGCTTTTATTGGACTAGTTAGAGCTACGCAGTATTTT
d_call: -; j_call: TRBJ2-3; clone_size: many; v_call: TRBV7-9; cdr3_aa: CASSPRQVGSGTDTQYF; cdr3_nt: TGTGCCAGCAGCCCTAGACAGGTCGGGTCCGGGACAGATACGCAGTATTTT
d_call: -; j_call: TRBJ2-2; clone_size: many; v_call: TRBV15; cdr3_aa: CATSRDPNTGELFF; cdr3_nt: TGTGCCACCAGCAGAGATCCGAACACCGGGGAGCTGTTTTTT
d_call: -; j_call: TRBJ1-2; clone_size: many; v_call: TRBV27; cdr3_aa: CASSSDPFPYGYTF; cdr3_nt: TGTGCCAGCAGTTCGGACCCATTCCCCTATGGCTACACCTTC
d_call: TRBD1; j_call: TRBJ2-6; clone_size: -; v_call: TRBV20-1; cdr3_aa: CSARVAPGQGVAGANVLTF; cdr3_nt: TGCAGTGCTAGAGTTGCCCCGGGACAGGGGGTGGCTGGGGCCAACGTCCTGACTTTC
d_call: -; j_call: TRBJ2-3; clone_size: many; v_call: TRBV7-2; cdr3_aa: CASSLVVGGPTDTQYF; cdr3_nt: TGTGCCAGCAGCTTAGTAGTCGGGGGGCCCACAGATACGCAGTATTTT
d_call: -; j_call: TRBJ2-5; clone_size: many; v_call: TRBV7-8; cdr3_aa: CASSTGRYIRETQYF; cdr3_nt: TGTGCCAGCAGCACAGGGAGGTACATTAGGGAGACCCAGTACTTC
d_call: -; j_call: TRBJ2-3; clone_size: few; v_call: TRBV20-1; cdr3_aa: CSAILAVVTDTQYF; cdr3_nt: TGCAGTGCTATACTAGCAGTAGTCACAGATACGCAGTATTTT
d_call: -; j_call: TRBJ1-5; clone_size: many; v_call: TRBV6-2/TRBV6-3; cdr3_aa: CASSYSDNQPQHF; cdr3_nt: TGTGCCAGCAGTTATTCAGATAATCAGCCCCAGCATTTT
d_call: -; j_call: TRBJ2-3; clone_size: many; v_call: TRBV9; cdr3_aa: CASRSAGRDTQYF; cdr3_nt: TGTGCCAGCAGGTCAGCAGGCCGGGACACGCAGTATTTT
d_call: TRBD1; j_call: TRBJ1-2; clone_size: many; v_call: TRBV7-2; cdr3_aa: CASSSRTGAGYGYTF; cdr3_nt: TGTGCCAGCAGCTCCCGGACAGGGGCGGGCTATGGCTACACCTTC
d_call: -; j_call: TRBJ1-1; clone_size: many; v_call: TRBV29-1; cdr3_aa: CSVGQWEAFF; cdr3_nt: TGCAGCGTAGGACAGTGGGAAGCTTTCTTT
d_call: -; j_call: TRBJ1-4; clone_size: many; v_call: TRBV20-1; cdr3_aa: CSARTGGSEKLFF; cdr3_nt: TGCAGTGCTCGGACTGGGGGAAGTGAAAAACTGTTTTTT
d_call: -; j_call: TRBJ1-5; clone_size: many; v_call: TRBV12-3/TRBV12-4; cdr3_aa: CASKEGQSSNQPQHF; cdr3_nt: TGTGCCAGCAAAGAAGGGCAGAGTAGCAATCAGCCCCAGCATTTT
d_call: TRBD1; j_call: TRBJ1-2; clone_size: many; v_call: TRBV6-1; cdr3_aa: CASSLNPTGHPYGYTF; cdr3_nt: TGTGCCAGCAGCCTCAACCCGACAGGGCACCCCTATGGCTACACCTTC
d_call: -; j_call: TRBJ2-3; clone_size: many; v_call: TRBV5-4; cdr3_aa: CASSPLVGGTDTQYF; cdr3_nt: TGTGCCAGCAGCCCTTTAGTAGGAGGCACAGATACGCAGTATTTT
d_call: -; j_call: TRBJ2-7; clone_size: many; v_call: TRBV15; cdr3_aa: CATSTSVAGYEQYF; cdr3_nt: TGTGCCACCAGCACCTCGGTGGCTGGGTACGAGCAGTACTTC
d_call: TRBD2; j_call: TRBJ2-3; clone_size: -; v_call: TRBV11-2; cdr3_aa: CASSLGLAWPTDTQYF; cdr3_nt: TGTGCCAGCAGCCTCGGACTAGCGTGGCCCACAGATACGCAGTATTTT
d_call: -; j_call: TRBJ2-6; clone_size: many; v_call: TRBV4-2; cdr3_aa: CASSRQEANVLTF; cdr3_nt: TGTGCCAGCAGCCGACAGGAAGCTAACGTCCTGACTTTC
d_call: -; j_call: TRBJ1-2; clone_size: many; v_call: TRBV4-3; cdr3_aa: CASSQDQSNYGYTF; cdr3_nt: TGCGCCAGCAGCCAAGATCAGTCTAACTATGGCTACACCTTC
d_call: -; j_call: TRBJ2-5; clone_size: many; v_call: TRBV7-7; cdr3_aa: CASSLDGSQETQYF; cdr3_nt: TGTGCTAGCAGCTTAGACGGGAGCCAAGAGACCCAGTACTTC
d_call: -; j_call: TRBJ1-2; clone_size: many; v_call: TRBV20-1; cdr3_aa: CSAAMDSQYYGYTF; cdr3_nt: TGCAGTGCTGCGATGGACAGCCAGTACTATGGCTACACCTTC
d_call: TRBD1; j_call: TRBJ2-7; clone_size: -; v_call: TRBV7-2; cdr3_aa: CASSFGQGFHEQYF; cdr3_nt: TGTGCCAGCAGCTTCGGACAGGGATTTCACGAGCAGTACTTC
d_call: -; j_call: TRBJ2-7; clone_size: many; v_call: TRBV12-3/TRBV12-4; cdr3_aa: CASSPLRIGQKKYEQYF; cdr3_nt: TGTGCCAGCAGCCCCCTGAGGATCGGACAGAAGAAGTACGAGCAGTACTTC
d_call: TRBD1; j_call: TRBJ2-5; clone_size: many; v_call: TRBV4-1; cdr3_aa: CASSLGDRGYQETQYF; cdr3_nt: TGCGCCAGCTCTTTGGGGGACAGGGGGTACCAAGAGACCCAGTACTTC
d_call: -; j_call: TRBJ2-3; clone_size: many; v_call: TRBV5-1; cdr3_aa: CASSLDLRTDTQYF; cdr3_nt: TGCGCCAGCAGCTTGGACTTACGCACAGATACGCAGTATTTT
d_call: -; j_call: TRBJ2-1; clone_size: -; v_call: TRBV7-9; cdr3_aa: CASSSLPETEQFF; cdr3_nt: TGTGCCAGCAGCTCCCTTCCCGAAACCGAGCAGTTCTTC
d_call: TRBD2; j_call: TRBJ2-2; clone_size: many; v_call: TRBV20-1; cdr3_aa: CSARDVQRGGRELFF; cdr3_nt: TGCAGTGCTAGAGATGTCCAGCGGGGGGGCCGGGAGCTGTTTTTT
d_call: TRBD1; j_call: TRBJ2-7; clone_size: many; v_call: TRBV5-5; cdr3_aa: CASSRDRDRVREQYF; cdr3_nt: TGTGCCAGCAGTCGAGACCGGGACAGGGTTCGCGAGCAGTACTTC
d_call: -; j_call: TRBJ1-5; clone_size: few; v_call: TRBV29-1; cdr3_aa: CSVVGDSNQPQHF; cdr3_nt: TGCAGCGTTGTGGGAGATAGCAATCAGCCCCAGCATTTT
d_call: TRBD2; j_call: TRBJ2-1; clone_size: many; v_call: TRBV20-1; cdr3_aa: CSATNPAGVNEQFF; cdr3_nt: TGCAGTGCCACAAACCCTGCGGGGGTCAATGAGCAGTTCTTC
d_call: -; j_call: TRBJ1-1; clone_size: many; v_call: TRBV6-1; cdr3_aa: CASSRAAGSLTEAFF; cdr3_nt: TGTGCCAGCAGCCGCGCGGCAGGGTCGTTGACTGAAGCTTTCTTT
d_call: TRBD1; j_call: TRBJ1-2; clone_size: many; v_call: TRBV6-5; cdr3_aa: CASTGGDNYGYTF; cdr3_nt: TGTGCCAGCACAGGGGGGGATAACTATGGCTACACCTTC